This paragraph covers one T cell receptor beta chain sequence. What it recognizes is unknown. The sample belongs to a study of CD8+CD57+ T cells in acquired aplastic anemia. Across the study: Yields of DNA that came from sorted CD4+ and CD8+ cells averaged about 3.3 ug. Mean read depth for CD4+ cells from healthy donors was around 11 million.

The germline gives CDR1 LNHDA, CDR2 SQIVND (reference sequence). The CDR3 sequence is 14 residues long. Between the trimmed V and J ends, which lost 0 bases and 7 bases, there was a span of 12 bases. The TCR beta profiling, which covered VDJ combination and CDR3 sequence, was carried out using genomic DNA as the template. Each CDR3 protein is one row after TCRdb ran MiXCR on the reads. The sample includes 150,000 to 200,000 distinct CDR3 sequences, about three fifths of them seen just once. Overall study findings and caveats: Patients and controls had CD8+ Simpson's diversity values that were not significantly distinct. Patients had around 30 CD8+ CDR3 sequences in common with controls (the shared set).

V and J are TRBV19 and TRBJ1-1; no definite D call. Sequenced input: sorted CD4+, CD8+, or CD8+CD57+ T cells (not recorded which) from PBMCs. This sequence was found in a human donor in good health. Here the CDR3 DNA reads TGTGCCAGTAGTATAGATCGAGGGAAGGATGAAGCTTTCTTT. It yields the protein CASSIDRGKDEAFF.